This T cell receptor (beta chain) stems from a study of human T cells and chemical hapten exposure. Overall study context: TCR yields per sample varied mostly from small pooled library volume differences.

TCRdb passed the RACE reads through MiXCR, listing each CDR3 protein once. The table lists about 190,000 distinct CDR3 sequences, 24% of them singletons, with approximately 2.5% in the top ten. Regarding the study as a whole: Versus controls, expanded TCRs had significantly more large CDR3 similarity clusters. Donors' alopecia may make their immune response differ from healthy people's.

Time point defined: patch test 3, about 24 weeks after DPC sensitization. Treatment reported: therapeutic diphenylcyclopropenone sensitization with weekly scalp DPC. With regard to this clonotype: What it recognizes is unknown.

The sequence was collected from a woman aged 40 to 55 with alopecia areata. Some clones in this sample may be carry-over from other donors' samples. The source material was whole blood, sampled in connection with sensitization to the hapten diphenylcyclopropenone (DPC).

The CDR3 sequence: CASSFTRTSGANVLTF. The CDR3 bases are TGTGCCAGCAGTTTTACCCGCACGTCTGGGGCCAACGTCCTGACTTTC. This chain connects TRBV27 to TRBJ2-6; D unresolved. CDR1 and CDR2 (germline): MNHEY, SMNVEV (reference sequence). Trimming shortened V by 3 bases and J by 1 base, and 10 bases separated the two germline ends. The CDR3 sequence is 16 residues long.